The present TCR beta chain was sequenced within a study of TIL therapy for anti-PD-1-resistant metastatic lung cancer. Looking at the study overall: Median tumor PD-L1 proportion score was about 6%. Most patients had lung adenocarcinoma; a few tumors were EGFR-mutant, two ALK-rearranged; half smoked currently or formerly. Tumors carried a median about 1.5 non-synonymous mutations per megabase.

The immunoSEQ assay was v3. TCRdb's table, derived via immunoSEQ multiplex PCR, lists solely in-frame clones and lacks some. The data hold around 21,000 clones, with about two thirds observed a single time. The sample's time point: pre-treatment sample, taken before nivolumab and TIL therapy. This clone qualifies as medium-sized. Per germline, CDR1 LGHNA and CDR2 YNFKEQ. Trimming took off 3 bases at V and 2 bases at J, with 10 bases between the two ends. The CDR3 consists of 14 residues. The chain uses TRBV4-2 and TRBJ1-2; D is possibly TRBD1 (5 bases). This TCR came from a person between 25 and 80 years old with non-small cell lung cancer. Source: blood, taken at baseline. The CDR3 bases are TGTGCCAGCAGCCACGGGGACGGGAACTATGGCTACACCTTC. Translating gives CASSHGDGNYGYTF.